The clone carrying this T cell receptor (beta chain) was found many times. Its antigen is currently unknown. This CDR3 spans 15 amino acids. Germline-derived CDR1 and CDR2 are LGHNA and YSLEER. The V gene lost 3 bases and the J gene lost 0 bases, with 8 bases spanning the gap. This record belongs to a study of T-cell memory formation after mild COVID-19. The authors produced TCR alpha and TCR beta cDNA libraries with sample barcodes and UMIs by 5'RACE using constant-segment primers. One entry per CDR3 protein, called by TCRdb with MiXCR from the 5' RACE reads. This table has a few hundred thousand distinct CDR3 sequences, 15% to 20% appearing once. Findings and limits, study-wide: A balance of CD4 and CD8 characterized clones contracting day 15 to 85, whereas later expanders leaned CD4+.

The sequence derives from a man younger than 35 who had mild COVID-19 (a few samples of this study predate the infection). Cell type and time point are not known. This sequence joins TRBV4-3 and TRBJ2-2, with unresolved D. The sequencing sample was made of PBMCs or a T cell subset sorted from them (not recorded which). The CDR3 sequence: CASSQVSTNTGELFF. The CDR3 bases are TGCGCCAGCAGCCAGGTGTCCACGAACACCGGGGAGCTGTTTTTT.